This TCR beta chain was found in a study of cytomegalovirus exposure and HLA in healthy donors. Study conclusions and caveats: A few V segments could not be told apart, such as TRBV6-2 and TRBV6-3, and were left out. Using the classifier, cytomegalovirus status was reportedly diagnosed with high specificity and sensitivity. TCR beta chains numbering some 160 were designated cytomegalovirus-associated. Most TCR sequences proved rare, with some public TCRs found in many donors.

In the case of this clone: The antigen is undetermined.

This CDR3 is 13 amino acids long. Germline lookup yields CDR1 SNHLY and CDR2 FYNNEI. V was cut by 5 bases and J by 8 bases, with 12 bases left in between. The study ran its PCR with 60 Vbeta and 13 Jbeta primers. Method: immunoSEQ multiplex PCR; TCRdb's copy keeps in-frame clones and lacks some. The sample has over 120,000 clones, around 80% seen once; the top ten hold just under 3%. The V and J genes are TRBV2 and TRBJ2-2; D is possibly TRBD1 (5 bases). The sample consisted of PBMCs. This clonotype was obtained from a female donor in good health and CMV-seronegative. This CDR3 is CASSYQGAGELFF. The CDR3 DNA reads TGTGCCAGCAGTTACCAGGGTGCTGGGGAGCTGTTTTTT.